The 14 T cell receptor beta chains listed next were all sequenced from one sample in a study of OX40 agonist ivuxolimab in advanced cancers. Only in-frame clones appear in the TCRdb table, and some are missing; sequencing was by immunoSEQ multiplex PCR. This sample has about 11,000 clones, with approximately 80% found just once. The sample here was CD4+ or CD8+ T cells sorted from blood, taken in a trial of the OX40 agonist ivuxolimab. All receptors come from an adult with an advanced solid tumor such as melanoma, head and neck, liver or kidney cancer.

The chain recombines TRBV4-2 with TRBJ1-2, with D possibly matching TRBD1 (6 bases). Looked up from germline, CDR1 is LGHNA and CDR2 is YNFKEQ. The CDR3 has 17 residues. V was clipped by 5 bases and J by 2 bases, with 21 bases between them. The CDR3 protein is CASSLFGTWEWNYGYTF. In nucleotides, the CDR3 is TGTGCCAGCAGCTTGTTCGGGACATGGGAATGGAACTATGGCTACACCTTC.

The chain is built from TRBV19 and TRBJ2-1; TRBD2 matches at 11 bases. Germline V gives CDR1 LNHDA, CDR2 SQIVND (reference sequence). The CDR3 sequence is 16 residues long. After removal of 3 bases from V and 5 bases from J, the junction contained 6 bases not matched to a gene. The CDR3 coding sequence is TGTGCCAGTAGTATTAGCGGGACTAGCGGTCACAATGAGCAGTTCTTC. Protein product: CASSISGTSGHNEQFF.

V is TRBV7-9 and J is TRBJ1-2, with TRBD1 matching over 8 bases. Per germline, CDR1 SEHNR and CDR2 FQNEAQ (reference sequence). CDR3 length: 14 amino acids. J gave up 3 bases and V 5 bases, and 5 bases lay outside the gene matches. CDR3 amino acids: CASSPGQDHYGYTF. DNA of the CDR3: TGTGCCAGCAGCCCGGGACAGGATCACTATGGCTACACCTTC.

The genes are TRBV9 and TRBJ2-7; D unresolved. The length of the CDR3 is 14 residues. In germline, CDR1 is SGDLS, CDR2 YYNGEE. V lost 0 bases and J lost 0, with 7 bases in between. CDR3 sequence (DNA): TGTGCCAGCAGCGTAGACTGGAACTCCTACGAGCAGTACTTC. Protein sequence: CASSVDWNSYEQYF.

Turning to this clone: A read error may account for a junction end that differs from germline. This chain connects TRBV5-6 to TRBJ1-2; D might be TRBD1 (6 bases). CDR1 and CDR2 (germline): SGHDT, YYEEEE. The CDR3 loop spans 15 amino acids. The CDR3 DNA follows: TGTGCCAACAGCCCTCGGGACAAGACCTTTTATGGCTACACCTTC. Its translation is CANSPRDKTFYGYTF.

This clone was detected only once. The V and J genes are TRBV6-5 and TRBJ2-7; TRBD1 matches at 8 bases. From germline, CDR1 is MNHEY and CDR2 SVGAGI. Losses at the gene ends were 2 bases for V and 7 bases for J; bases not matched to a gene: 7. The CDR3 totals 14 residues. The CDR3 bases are TGTGCCAGCAGTTACGGGCAGGGGGCTTGGGAGCAGTACTTC. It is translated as CASSYGQGAWEQYF.

The CDR3: CASSPLPGGPDETQYF. CDR3 bases: TGTGCCAGCAGTCCCCTCCCCGGGGGGCCGGATGAGACCCAGTACTTC. This chain uses TRBV27 with TRBJ2-5; D perhaps matches TRBD2 (7 bases). Per germline, CDR1 MNHEY and CDR2 SMNVEV (reference sequence). The CDR3 has 16 amino acids. V was clipped by 5 bases and J by 5 bases, with 21 bases between them.

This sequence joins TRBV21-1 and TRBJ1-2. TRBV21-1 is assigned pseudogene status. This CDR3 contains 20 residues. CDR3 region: CASSKLLPLNRPCVGRGYTF. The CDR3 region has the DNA TGTGCCAGCAGCAAGCTTTTGCCCTTGAATAGGCCCTGCGTCGGCCGTGGCTACACCTTC.

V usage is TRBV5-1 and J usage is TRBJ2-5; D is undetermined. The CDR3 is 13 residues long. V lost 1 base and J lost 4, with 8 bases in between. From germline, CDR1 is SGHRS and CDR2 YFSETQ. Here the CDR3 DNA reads TGCGCCAGCAGCTTGTGGGGTACAGAGACCCAGTACTTC. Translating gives CASSLWGTETQYF. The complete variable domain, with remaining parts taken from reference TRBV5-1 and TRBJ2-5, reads KAGVTQTPRYLIKTRGQQVTLSCSPISGHRSVSWYQQTPGQGLQFLFEYFSETQRNKGNFPGRFSGRQFSNSRSEMNVSTLELGDSALYLCASSLWGTETQYFGPGTRLLVL.

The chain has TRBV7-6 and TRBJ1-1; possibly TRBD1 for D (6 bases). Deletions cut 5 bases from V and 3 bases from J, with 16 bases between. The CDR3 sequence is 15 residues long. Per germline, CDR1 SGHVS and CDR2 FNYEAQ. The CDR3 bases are TGTGCCAGCAGCGCCGGGACACCCAGGGACACTGAAGCTTTCTTT. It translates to CASSAGTPRDTEAFF.

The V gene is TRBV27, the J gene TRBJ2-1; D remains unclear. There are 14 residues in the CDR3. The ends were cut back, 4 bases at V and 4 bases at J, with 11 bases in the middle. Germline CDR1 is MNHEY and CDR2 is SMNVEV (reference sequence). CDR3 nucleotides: TGTGCCAGCAGTTATAACCCCGATTACAATGAGCAGTTCTTC. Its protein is CASSYNPDYNEQFF.

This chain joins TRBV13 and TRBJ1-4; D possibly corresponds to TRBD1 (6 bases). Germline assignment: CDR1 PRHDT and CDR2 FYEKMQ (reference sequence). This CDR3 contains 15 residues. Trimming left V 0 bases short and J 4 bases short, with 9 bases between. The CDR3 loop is CASSLGQGLNEKLFF. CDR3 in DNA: TGTGCCAGCAGCTTAGGGCAGGGGCTTAATGAAAAACTGTTTTTT.

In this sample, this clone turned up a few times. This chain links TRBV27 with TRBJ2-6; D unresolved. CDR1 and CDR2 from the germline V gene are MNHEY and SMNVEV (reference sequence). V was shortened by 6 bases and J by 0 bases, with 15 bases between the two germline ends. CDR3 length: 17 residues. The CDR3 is CASSTRNPISGANVLTF. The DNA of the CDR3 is TGTGCCAGCAGCACCCGGAACCCAATCTCTGGGGCCAACGTCCTGACTTTC.

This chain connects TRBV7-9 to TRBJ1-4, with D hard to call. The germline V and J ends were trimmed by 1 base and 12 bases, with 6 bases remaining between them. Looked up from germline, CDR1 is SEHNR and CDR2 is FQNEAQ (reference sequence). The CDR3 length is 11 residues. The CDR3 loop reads CASSLGEELFF. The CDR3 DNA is TGTGCCAGCAGCTTAGGGGAGGAACTGTTTTTT.